Listed below are T cell receptor beta chains from one sample, sequenced in a study of T-cell memory formation after mild COVID-19. TCRdb analysed the 5' RACE reads with MiXCR anew, one entry per CDR3 protein. The repertoire holds about 400,000 distinct CDR3 sequences, roughly 17% seen once, with 20% to 25% in the top ten. Sequencing was performed on PBMCs or a T cell subset sorted from them (not recorded which). These receptors were obtained from a man aged 18 to 29 who had mild COVID-19 (a few samples of this study predate the infection). Cell type and time point are not known. CDR3s include the opening cysteine and the closing phenylalanine or tryptophan. D genes are given only for firm matches. A clone size is listed for some rows: how often the clone was seen (once, few, many), or a class if it is expanded.

abundance	v_gene	j_gene	d_gene	CDR3aa	CDR3nt
many	TRBV6-5	TRBJ2-5	TRBD1	CASSYSIRGQGLQTQYF	TGTGCCAGCAGTTACTCGATCAGGGGACAGGGATTGCAGACCCAGTACTTC
few	TRBV6-6	TRBJ2-5	NA	CASSPKPGQETQYF	TGTGCCAGCAGCCCTAAGCCGGGGCAAGAGACCCAGTACTTC
few	TRBV20-1	TRBJ2-2	NA	CSAGLTGELFF	TGCAGTGCTGGACTCACCGGGGAGCTGTTTTTT
few	TRBV4-3	TRBJ2-6	TRBD1	CASSQRGGLSGANVLTF	TGCGCCAGCAGCCAGAGAGGGGGCCTTTCCGGGGCCAACGTCCTGACTTTC
few	TRBV7-9	TRBJ2-4	NA	CASSLAIGQPSDIQYF	TGTGCCAGCAGCTTAGCGATTGGACAGCCTAGTGACATTCAGTACTTC
NA	TRBV12-3/TRBV12-4	TRBJ2-6	TRBD1	CASSHLPGQTYSGANVLTF	TGTGCCAGCAGTCACTTGCCGGGACAGACTTACTCTGGGGCCAACGTCCTGACTTTC
NA	TRBV9	TRBJ1-6	NA	CASSVGGTTRTSPLHF	TGTGCCAGCAGCGTAGGCGGGACAACTCGGACTTCACCCCTCCACTTT
NA	TRBV3-1	TRBJ2-3	TRBD2	CASSVAGVGTDTQYF	TGTGCCAGCAGCGTAGCGGGTGTCGGCACAGATACGCAGTATTTT
NA	TRBV7-9	TRBJ1-1	NA	CASSLSQGMNTEAFF	TGTGCCAGCAGCTTGAGCCAGGGTATGAACACTGAAGCTTTCTTT
NA	TRBV7-6	TRBJ1-2	NA	CASSAAEIQGYTF	TGTGCCAGCAGCGCCGCCGAGATCCAGGGCTACACCTTC
NA	TRBV12-3/TRBV12-4	TRBJ2-2	NA	CASNHRADTGELFF	TGTGCCAGCAATCACAGGGCGGACACCGGGGAGCTGTTTTTT
few	TRBV9	TRBJ2-2	NA	CASTPRTGGTGELFF	TGTGCCAGCACCCCTAGAACAGGTGGGACCGGGGAGCTGTTTTTT
many	TRBV29-1	TRBJ2-3	TRBD2	CSVSPASGGVADTQYF	TGCAGCGTTTCCCCTGCGAGCGGGGGTGTCGCAGATACGCAGTATTTT
NA	TRBV11-2	TRBJ1-2	NA	CASSLVRDRDGYTF	TGTGCCAGCAGCTTAGTCAGGGATCGGGATGGCTACACCTTC